The 7 T cell receptor beta chains below come from one sample, sequenced in a study of T cells in Graves' hyperthyroidism and ophthalmopathy. TCR beta CDR3 sequences were amplified from RNA transcripts. An initial round of RT-PCR targeting the TCR CDR3 relied on the HTBI primer set. MiXCR was run by TCRdb on the multiplex PCR reads, yielding one entry per CDR3 protein. The profile shows a few hundred thousand distinct CDR3 sequences, roughly 14% of them singletons. The source material was blood. Receptors were obtained from a woman aged 25 to 39 with Graves' ophthalmopathy.

This clonotype occurred a few times. V is TRBV7-2 and J is TRBJ2-5; a possible D gene is TRBD2 (7 bases). Between the trimmed V and J ends, which lost 3 bases and 0 bases, there was a span of 14 bases. The CDR3 runs 16 residues. The germline CDR1 and CDR2 sequences are SGHTA and FQGNSA. The CDR3 here is CASSLGGGGNQETQYF. The CDR3 coding sequence is TGTGCCAGCAGCTTGGGGGGGGGCGGGAACCAAGAGACCCAGTACTTC.

This clonotype was picked up many times. The V call is TRBV12-3 or TRBV12-4, the J call TRBJ2-7, with 7 nucleotides matching TRBD1. With 1 base clipped from V and 0 bases from J, the junction kept 3 bases outside the gene matches. The CDR3 sequence is 15 residues long. This CDR3 is CASSLGTGLSYEQYF. CDR3 coding DNA: TGTGCCAGCAGTTTAGGGACAGGTCTCTCCTACGAGCAGTACTTC.

The V and J genes are TRBV28 and TRBJ1-3; D is uncertain. CDR1 and CDR2 from the germline V gene are MDHEN and SYDVKM. Trimming pared 8 bases from V and 1 base from J, leaving 6 bases between. The CDR3 consists of 12 residues. The CDR3 DNA follows: TGTGCCAGCGGTAAATCTGGAAACACCATATATTTT. This sequence encodes CASGKSGNTIYF.

This clonotype was seen ten or more times. This chain joins TRBV18 and TRBJ2-3; 11 nucleotides match TRBD2. CDR3 size: 17 residues. Unmatched junction bases numbered 10, after V lost 6 bases and J lost 2 bases. CDR1 KGHSH and CDR2 LQKENI come from the germline V gene. The CDR3 nucleotides are TGTGCCAGCTCCCTCTACTCTAGCGGGGGGAACACAGATACGCAGTATTTT. Translation: CASSLYSSGGNTDTQYF.

Many counts were recorded for this clonotype. The J gene is TRBJ1-2, the V gene TRBV27; maybe TRBD1 (5 bases). The germline CDR1 and CDR2 sequences are MNHEY and SMNVEV (reference sequence). Trimming took off 6 bases at V and 8 bases at J, with 16 bases between the two ends. This CDR3 has 13 residues. CDR3 coding DNA: TGTGCCAGCAGATCGGGGGGAGGACGAGGCTACACCTTC. Protein sequence: CASRSGGGRGYTF.

This clonotype was seen at least ten times. The genes are TRBV20-1 and TRBJ1-5; D ambiguous. CDR1 and CDR2 (germline): DFQATT, SNEGSKA (reference sequence). This CDR3 is 13 amino acids long. The V and J ends lost 6 bases and 6 bases respectively, with 15 bases between them. CDR3 sequence: CSAMTARSQPQHF. CDR3 bases: TGCAGTGCCATGACGGCCCGTTCTCAGCCCCAGCATTTT.

This clonotype was detected only a few times. The gene calls are TRBV6-2 or TRBV6-3 and TRBJ2-2, with TRBD1 as a possible D gene (5 bases). Germline V gives CDR1 MNHEY, CDR2 SVGEGT. V gave up 1 base and J gave up 5 bases, with 17 bases separating them. This CDR3 is 17 amino acids long. The CDR3 sequence: CASSYFLGAGWTGELFF. CDR3 sequence (DNA): TGTGCCAGCAGTTACTTTCTAGGGGCCGGGTGGACCGGGGAGCTGTTTTTT.